Included here is one T cell receptor (beta chain) sequence, with context. Its target is not known. The data belong to a study of T cell responses to AZD1222 COVID-19 vaccine. Broader study findings: White British donors predominated, females outnumbered males, and clonal diversity was possibly underestimated. Seropositive AZD1222 recipients at baseline numbered only five or six. Repertoire collection took place solely once the T cell response had peaked. Reportedly, nearly half the spike-specific TCRs target unmutated variant regions.

The assay was immunoSEQ multiplex PCR, and TCRdb's table has in-frame clones only and misses some. The sample carries roughly 140,000 clones, roughly 88% recorded once. The sequence derives from an adult in good health. This sample comprised peripheral blood, obtained on day 0 of MenACWY control vaccination.

The CDR3 coding sequence is TGCGCCAGCAGCTTGGCGGGACAGGGTAACAATGAGCAGTTCTTC. It yields the protein CASSLAGQGNNEQFF. The gene calls are TRBV5-1 and TRBJ2-1; 9 nucleotides match TRBD1. Trimming at V came to 0 bases and at J to 5 bases, leaving 3 bases not matched to a gene. The V gene's germline CDR1 is SGHRS and CDR2 YFSETQ. This CDR3 comprises 15 residues.